Listed below are T cell receptor beta chains from one sample, sequenced in a study of CD4 T cells in relation to SARS-CoV-2 and coronaviruses. Using immunoSEQ multiplex PCR, the repertoire was profiled, and TCRdb retains in-frame clones only, with some absent. The sample shows tens of thousands of clones, about 94% of them seen only once. The sequenced material came from naive CD4+ T cells from PBMCs. The origin of the receptors is a human donor in good health. The CDR3 runs from the conserved cysteine through the conserved F or W. The D gene is left open where the match is weak. Clone size is shown for a subset of rows, as once, few, many or a class of expanded clone.

j_call: TRBJ2-3; clone_size: NA; d_call: NA; v_call: TRBV21-1; cdr3_nt: TGTGCCAGCAGCATACCCGGGGGGCCCACAGATACGCAGTATTTT; cdr3_aa: CASSIPGGPTDTQYF
j_call: TRBJ2-2; clone_size: NA; d_call: NA; v_call: TRBV3-1/TRBV3-2; cdr3_nt: TGTGCCAGCAGCCAAGATCGTTTTAAGGGTTACACCGGGGAGCTGTTTTTT; cdr3_aa: CASSQDRFKGYTGELFF
j_call: TRBJ2-1; clone_size: NA; d_call: TRBD2; v_call: TRBV3-1/TRBV3-2; cdr3_nt: TGTGCCAGCAGCCAAGAGAGCGGACTAGCGGGTAGCTCCTACAATGAGCAGTTCTTC; cdr3_aa: CASSQESGLAGSSYNEQFF
j_call: TRBJ2-5; clone_size: NA; d_call: TRBD1; v_call: TRBV7-8; cdr3_nt: TGTGCCAGCAGCTCCCAGGGGGCGCGGGAGACCCAGTACTTC; cdr3_aa: CASSSQGARETQYF
j_call: TRBJ1-4; clone_size: NA; d_call: NA; v_call: TRBV7-9; cdr3_nt: TGTGCCAGCAGCTATCCCCGGACACTAGGGGAAAAACTGTTTTTT; cdr3_aa: CASSYPRTLGEKLFF
j_call: TRBJ2-5; clone_size: NA; d_call: NA; v_call: TRBV11-2; cdr3_nt: TGTGCCAGCAGCTTCGGGGTAATCGCAGAGACCCAGTACTTC; cdr3_aa: CASSFGVIAETQYF
j_call: TRBJ1-4; clone_size: NA; d_call: NA; v_call: TRBV5-1; cdr3_nt: TGCGCCAGCAGCACACTAGGAACTAATGAAAAACTGTTTTTT; cdr3_aa: CASSTLGTNEKLFF
j_call: TRBJ2-5; clone_size: NA; d_call: NA; v_call: TRBV7-9; cdr3_nt: TGTGCCAGCAGCCCCCGGGGAAGATCTACAGCGGAGACCCAGTACTTC; cdr3_aa: CASSPRGRSTAETQYF
j_call: TRBJ1-4; clone_size: NA; d_call: NA; v_call: TRBV19; cdr3_nt: TGTGCCAGTAAGGGAGGTTCGGGAGCGGAAAAACTGTTTTTT; cdr3_aa: CASKGGSGAEKLFF
j_call: TRBJ2-5; clone_size: NA; d_call: NA; v_call: TRBV5-1; cdr3_nt: TGCGCCAGCAGCTACGTGGAGGTCGGAGAGACCCAGTACTTC; cdr3_aa: CASSYVEVGETQYF
j_call: TRBJ1-1; clone_size: NA; d_call: NA; v_call: TRBV28; cdr3_nt: TGTGCCAGCAGTCCCAACGGACGAACTGAAGCTTTCTTT; cdr3_aa: CASSPNGRTEAFF
j_call: TRBJ1-4; clone_size: NA; d_call: NA; v_call: TRBV2; cdr3_nt: TGTGCCAGCAGAGGGGAATCCGAAAAACTGTTTTTT; cdr3_aa: CASRGESEKLFF
j_call: TRBJ2-7; clone_size: NA; d_call: TRBD2; v_call: TRBV28; cdr3_nt: TGTGCCAGCAGCTCTCCTAGCGGGGAGGAGGGCTACGAGCAGTACTTC; cdr3_aa: CASSSPSGEEGYEQYF
j_call: TRBJ1-6; clone_size: NA; d_call: TRBD1; v_call: TRBV15; cdr3_nt: TGTGCCACCAGCAGGACAACAGGGGTAGGTTCACCCCTCCACTTT; cdr3_aa: CATSRTTGVGSPLHF
j_call: TRBJ1-2; clone_size: NA; d_call: TRBD1; v_call: TRBV7-9; cdr3_nt: TGTGCCAGCAGCTCCCCTAGGACAGGGGATTATGGCTACACCTTC; cdr3_aa: CASSSPRTGDYGYTF
j_call: TRBJ2-2; clone_size: NA; d_call: NA; v_call: TRBV5-1; cdr3_nt: TGCGCCAGCAGCTTGGATTCCGGGCGCGGGGAGCTGTTTTTT; cdr3_aa: CASSLDSGRGELFF
j_call: TRBJ2-7; clone_size: NA; d_call: NA; v_call: TRBV4-2; cdr3_nt: TGTGCCAGCAGCCAATCAGGGGGGCAGGGCTACGAGCAGTACTTC; cdr3_aa: CASSQSGGQGYEQYF
j_call: TRBJ2-1; clone_size: NA; d_call: TRBD2; v_call: TRBV24-1; cdr3_nt: TGTGCCACCAGTGATCCCCTAGCGGGAGGGAGGAATGAGCAGTTCTTC; cdr3_aa: CATSDPLAGGRNEQFF
j_call: TRBJ2-1; clone_size: NA; d_call: NA; v_call: TRBV28; cdr3_nt: TGTGCCAGCAGTCCCCCCGGGACGGGTTCCTACAATGAGCAGTTCTTC; cdr3_aa: CASSPPGTGSYNEQFF
j_call: TRBJ1-4; clone_size: once; d_call: NA; v_call: TRBV5-1; cdr3_nt: TGCGCCAGCAGCTTGGGCTTGAGAGGAGAAGCTGAAAAACTGTTTTTT; cdr3_aa: CASSLGLRGEAEKLFF
j_call: TRBJ2-1; clone_size: NA; d_call: TRBD2; v_call: TRBV19; cdr3_nt: TGTGCCAGTAGTATGTCTTCCCTAGCGGGAGTCGTGAAAAATGAGCAGTTCTTC; cdr3_aa: CASSMSSLAGVVKNEQFF
j_call: TRBJ1-1; clone_size: NA; d_call: NA; v_call: TRBV30; cdr3_nt: TGTGCCTGGAGTCTACAGACAGTAAGTAGGAACACTGAAGCTTTCTTT; cdr3_aa: CAWSLQTVSRNTEAFF
j_call: TRBJ1-1; clone_size: NA; d_call: NA; v_call: TRBV28; cdr3_nt: TGTGCCAGCAGGCTCGCCGGGACCGCGAACACTGAAGCTTTCTTT; cdr3_aa: CASRLAGTANTEAFF
j_call: TRBJ1-1; clone_size: NA; d_call: TRBD1; v_call: TRBV18; cdr3_nt: TGTGCCAGCTCACTTTCGACAGGGGGGAACACTGAAGCTTTCTTT; cdr3_aa: CASSLSTGGNTEAFF
j_call: TRBJ1-2; clone_size: once; d_call: TRBD1; v_call: TRBV5-8; cdr3_nt: TGTGCCAGCAGCTTGGACAGGGGGATACATGGCTACACCTTC; cdr3_aa: CASSLDRGIHGYTF